This T cell receptor (beta chain) was sequenced in a study of vaccination and CD4 T cells after COVID-19. The overall study: Overlapping SARS-CoV-2, HCoV-NL63, HCoV-OC43 and HCoV-229E spike peptides stimulated the cells.

Treatment indicated: roughly 11-day PBMC culture with coronavirus spike peptide pools or control peptides (ViraFEST assay). Via ViraFEST, peptide pools expanded antigen-specific T cells before TCR sequencing. Of note for this clonotype: Its matching antigen is unknown.

With the Oncomine TCR Beta short-read assay, DNA from cultured CD4+ T cells was sequenced. TCRdb re-called the PCR reads through MiXCR, storing one row per CDR3 protein. There are around 3,000 distinct CDR3 sequences in the sample; about 26% occur only once, and roughly 21% lies in the top ten. The TCR sequence derives from a human donor who had recovered from COVID-19. The source material was CD4+ T cells from blood, cultured in vitro, sampled after SARS-CoV-2 vaccination.

The CDR3 here is CASSYGRNSEQYF. The DNA of the CDR3 is TGTGCCAGCAGTTACGGGCGGAATTCCGAGCAGTACTTC. V usage is TRBV6-5 and J usage is TRBJ2-7, with D unclear. Per germline, CDR1 MNHEY and CDR2 SVGAGI. The germline V and J ends were trimmed by 2 bases and 6 bases, with 11 bases remaining between them. The CDR3 is 13 residues long.